This record concerns one T cell receptor beta chain sequence. What this receptor recognizes is not known. No base quality values were provided; no much bigger clone lies one nucleotide off. Libraries were made using the immunoSEQ multiplex PCR assay. The original methods were these. Clones were defined as neoantigen-specific by significant expansion to the relevant peptide and no significant expansion to any other tested peptide. TCRdb re-hosts the immuneACCESS table, in-frame sequences only. Its copies lack some clones; in the studies checked, an unresolved V gene accounts for under half of them, and the cause for the rest is not known. The V and J calls and clone size are taken from that table; D and trimming were inferred from the DNA. In all, the sample holds about 9,500 clones, and about 89% of those were seen once. In total, the top ten clones hold 7.5% to 10% of the sample. The sample's time point label, in plain terms: roughly ten-day in vitro stimulation with candidate neoantigen peptide 3. Mismatch repair deficiency was established in every enrolled patient by polymerase chain reaction or immunohistochemistry. TCR sequencing was carried out for three patients who responded to pembrolizumab therapy. Each of fewer than 10 ELISpot-reactive candidate neoantigen peptides was used in an approximately 10-day in vitro stimulation prior to TCR sequencing. A control culture lacking peptide was run in an identical manner and was used as the baseline for calculation of clone fold changes. In the phase II trial, pembrolizumab PD-1 blockade was tested prospectively in advanced mismatch repair-deficient cancers, no matter which tissue of origin the cancers came from.

The sample comes from a study of PD-1 blockade in mismatch repair-deficient tumors (dated by TCRdb to about 2017). Regarding the research as a whole: The trial enrolled under 90 consecutive patients with 12 mismatch repair-deficient cancer types between September 2013 and 2016, all previously treated and progressing. Tumor-associated T cell clones in the peripheral blood of patients responding to PD-1 blockade were tracked using deep sequencing of TCR CDR3 regions. Results and caveats for the whole study, not just this receptor: Of roughly seven peptides, a few triggered clonal expansion, producing 142 unique blood TCRs, of which roughly seven were also present in tumor, and every positive peptide came from a frameshift mutation. After pembrolizumab, tumor-resident clones, which were often undetectable in blood before treatment, expanded rapidly and then contracted, generally ahead of radiologic responses.

The CDR3 measures 14 amino acids from cysteine to phenylalanine. Only the CDR3 region is kept as DNA, spanning 42 bases read in frame from base 1. According to the germline V gene, CDR1 reads MGHRA and CDR2 reads YSYEKL. V and J lose 3 bases and 2 bases, and a span of 7 bases separates them. The chain couples TRBV4-1 to TRBJ2-2; the D gene is possibly TRBD2, with 6 bases matching. This receptor was obtained from an adult with mismatch repair-deficient cancer. The material was cells cultured in vitro, obtained from a patient treated with pembrolizumab. The CDR3 protein sequence reads: CASSHGGNTGELFF. The DNA reads TGCGCCAGCAGCCACGGGGGAAACACCGGGGAGCTGTTTTTT.